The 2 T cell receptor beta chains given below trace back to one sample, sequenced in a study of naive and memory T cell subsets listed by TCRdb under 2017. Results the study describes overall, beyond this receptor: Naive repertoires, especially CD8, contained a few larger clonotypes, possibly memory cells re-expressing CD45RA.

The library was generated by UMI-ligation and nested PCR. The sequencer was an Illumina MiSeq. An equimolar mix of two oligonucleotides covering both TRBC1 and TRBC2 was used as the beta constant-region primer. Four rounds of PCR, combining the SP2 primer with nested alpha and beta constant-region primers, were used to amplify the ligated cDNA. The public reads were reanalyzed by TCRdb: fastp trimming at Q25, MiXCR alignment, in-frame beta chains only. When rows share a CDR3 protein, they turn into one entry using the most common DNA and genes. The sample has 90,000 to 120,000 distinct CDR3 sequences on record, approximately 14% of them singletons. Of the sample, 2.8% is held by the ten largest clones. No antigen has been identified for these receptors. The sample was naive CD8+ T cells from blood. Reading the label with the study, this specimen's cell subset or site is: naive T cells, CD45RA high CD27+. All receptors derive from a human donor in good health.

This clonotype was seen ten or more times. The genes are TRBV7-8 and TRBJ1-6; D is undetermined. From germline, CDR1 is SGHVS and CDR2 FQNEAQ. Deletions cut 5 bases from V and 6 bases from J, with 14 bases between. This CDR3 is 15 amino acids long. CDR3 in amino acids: CASSADMGSNSPLHF. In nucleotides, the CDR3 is TGTGCCAGCAGCGCTGACATGGGTTCTAATTCACCCCTCCACTTT.

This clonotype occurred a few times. CDR3 protein: CASSDNPTDTQYF. DNA of the CDR3: TGTGCCAGCAGTGACAACCCCACAGATACGCAGTATTTT. The chain combines TRBV2 with TRBJ2-3; no clear D. V shed 3 bases and J shed 2 bases, with 6 bases lying between them. This CDR3 has 13 amino acids. CDR1 is SNHLY and CDR2 is FYNNEI in the germline V gene.